This T cell receptor (beta chain) was obtained from a study of T and B cells in COVID-19 patients (dated by TCRdb to the early 2020s). For the wider study: In this study, adaptive immunity was profiled in COVID-19 patients who either had active infection or had recovered, using TRB and IGH repertoire sequencing of peripheral blood. In the active-infection cohort, about 65% of the 20 patients were critically ill and required mechanical ventilation or ECMO. Of the 20 patients in the active-infection cohort, some 17 had comorbidities associated with unfavorable COVID-19 outcome. An age-matched reference group of some 39 healthy donors negative for COVID-19 antibodies was used as the comparison for repertoire analyses. The recovered cohort included around 19 patients who contributed approximately 22 samples, and most of those patients had mild to moderate COVID-19 that was managed on an outpatient basis. A couple of patients were included in both the recovered and active cohorts because samples were available from active disease and after recovery. Over 7 million TCR sequences were analysed from a TCR and BCR sequence repository that comprised over 35 patients and approximately 67 time points. The recovered cohort had a median age of roughly 35 years, compared with approximately 70 years in the active-infection cohort. As many as 9 follow-up blood samples were collected from each patient, and in some individuals these samples spanned different disease stages.

TRB repertoires were amplified from 250-500 ng of genomic DNA extracted from blood. The investigation overall reported the following: The size of the cohort was considered insufficient for assessing HLA contributions to COVID-19 susceptibility or severity. Blood samples obtained from mildly ill patients during symptoms, as well as early samples obtained from severe cases, were available only in scarce numbers. Patients with COVID-19 were reported to show strongly skewed TRBV/TRBJ gene usage. A total of 2,331 TCR clusters were exclusive to the recovered cohort, and some 29 of those clusters were low-pGen clusters. TRB repertoires were found to be highly clonal in active COVID-19, whereas diversity and richness at recovery were found to rise above healthy donor levels. Specific T cell subsets (CD4+/Treg/CD8+) and sorted SARS-CoV-2-responsive or tetramer+ T cells had not yet been sequenced, and these experiments were ongoing. Prospective validation of the reported TCR clusters was stated to be required before clinical use.

This clonotype was seen only a few times. Its specific antigen is unknown. Base-call qualities are not available, and no considerably larger clone is one nucleotide away. Reads for this sample came from an Illumina MiSeq. Multiplex PCR with BIOMED2 TRB-A/B primer pools was used to amplify TRB rearrangements. Illumina-compatible adapters and 7-nucleotide sample barcodes were added to the amplicons in two consecutive PCRs. Phusion HS II polymerase was used for all library PCRs. Amplicons were purified from gel with the NucleoSpin Gel and PCR Clean-up kit, quantified on Qubit, and pooled at 4 nM. The quality of the amplicon pool was checked on an Agilent 2100 Bioanalyzer prior to Illumina next-generation sequencing. Under the source paper's analysis protocol: MiXCR 3.0.8 with the default MiXCR reference library was used to annotate TRB rearrangements. Sequences with fewer than 2 reads and non-productive reads were filtered out, and every unique CDR3 nucleotide sequence was treated as a single clone. R 3.5.1 was used to calculate clonality, diversity, richness and V-J gene usage. GLIPH2 was used for TCR clustering by CDR3 similarity, and generation probabilities were calculated by OLGA. GLIPH2 clusters were kept only if they contained at least four unique TCR clonotypes found in at least three individuals. TCRdb redid the processing of the public reads, applying fastp at Q25 and MiXCR, and retained in-frame beta chains. Here each entry gathers all rows of one CDR3 protein and keeps the most common genes and DNA. TCRdb's processing, not the authors' own work, is the source of the V and J calls. For this sample the table gives 15,000 or so distinct CDR3 sequences, of which roughly 27% were detected only once. About 6.5% of the sample is held by the ten biggest clonotypes.

The source material was blood. The receptor comes from a human donor who had recovered from COVID-19.

The bases read TGTGCCAGCAGCCAAGTGTACGGGAGTGGAGATACGCAGTATTTT. Its product reads: CASSQVYGSGDTQYF. The chain is assembled from TRBV14 and TRBJ2-3; the D segment could be TRBD2, given 6 matching bases. V lost 1 base and J lost 5 bases; the stretch between them is 13 bases long. The CDR3 measures 15 amino acids from cysteine to phenylalanine. The CDR3 DNA has 45 bases and is translated from base 1. The germline V gene gives CDR1 as SGHDN and CDR2 as FVKESK.